Described below is a single T cell receptor (beta chain) sequence and its context. This sample is drawn from a study of blood T cell repertoires in COVID-19. Study at large: The samples span acute and convalescent COVID-19 from the United States, Italy and Spain. The cDNA or gDNA used as material had been derived from T cells, B-cell-depleted T cells, or PBMCs.

Germline V CDR1 and CDR2: SGHRS, YFSETQ. The germline V and J ends were trimmed by 0 bases and 1 base, with 4 bases remaining between them. The CDR3 is 14 amino acids. Per the original methods: Amplification of reference gene primers was used by the study to estimate nucleated cell counts. The protocol was immunoSEQ multiplex PCR, while the TCRdb copy is restricted to in-frame clones and leaves out a portion. D and trimming were read from the DNA, whereas the V and J calls and clone size are those reported in that table. The table includes roughly 66,000 clones, more than 85% detected once. Material: peripheral blood. This rearrangement joins TRBV5-1 to TRBJ2-2; D is uncertain. The TCR sequence derives from a human donor with active COVID-19. The donor label of this sample is uncertain. CDR3 nucleotides: TGCGCCAGCAGCTTGGGACAGAACACCGGGGAGCTGTTTTTT. Its protein is CASSLGQNTGELFF.